One T cell receptor beta chain is described in this entry. What it binds is unknown. PCR used 60 Vbeta primers and 13 Jbeta primers. Clones were read by immunoSEQ multiplex PCR, and TCRdb kept only the in-frame ones, dropping some. Of roughly 30,000 clones listed, 80% to 90% are singletons. The CDR3 consists of 15 residues. The germline CDR1 and CDR2 sequences are MDHEN and SYDVKM. Trimming took 4 bases from V and 9 from J, leaving 19 bases between them. This sample was included in a study of cytomegalovirus exposure and HLA in healthy donors. The study, taken as a whole, reports: In vitro checks showed that a few CMV-associated chains really do target CMV antigens.

Sequenced input: PBMCs. The J gene is TRBJ1-5, the V gene TRBV28, with D possibly TRBD1 on 5 matching bases. This clonotype was obtained from a boy between 10 and 17 years old in good health and CMV-seronegative. The chain's CDR3 is CASSSRDRPARPQHF. The CDR3 DNA follows: TGTGCCAGCAGTTCACGCGACAGACCGGCCAGGCCCCAGCATTTT.